What follows are 19 T cell receptor beta chains derived from one specimen sequenced in a study of beta chain features in type 1 diabetes. Expressed TCRB transcripts were sequenced after all isolated RNA was converted to cDNA. Sequencing was performed with immunoSEQ multiplex PCR; in TCRdb, only in-frame clones are kept and a portion is missing. This table holds about 930,000 clones, under 20% found once. Sequencing was done on a sample of naive CD4+ T cells from blood. These receptors were obtained from a woman between 18 and 30 years old in good health.

This clone was found a few times. The chain is built from TRBV19 and TRBJ1-5, with D unclear. Germline V lookup: CDR1 LNHDA, CDR2 SQIVND (reference sequence). The germline V and J ends were trimmed by 6 bases and 0 bases, with 18 bases remaining between them. CDR3 size: 17 residues. CDR3 region: CASSPSQGTYSNQPQHF. CDR3 sequence (DNA): TGTGCCAGTAGCCCGAGTCAAGGTACTTATAGCAATCAGCCCCAGCATTTT.

The CDR3 here is CASSLIAAMNTEAFF. The DNA for the CDR3 is TGTGCCAGCAGCTTAATTGCGGCGATGAACACTGAAGCTTTCTTT. This sequence joins TRBV7-9 and TRBJ1-1; D uncertain. Germline assignment: CDR1 SEHNR and CDR2 FQNEAQ (reference sequence). V dropped 2 bases and J dropped 0 bases, with 10 bases sitting between them. The CDR3 has 15 amino acids.

The V call is TRBV11-2, the J call TRBJ2-3; D remains unclear. In germline, CDR1 is SGHAT, CDR2 FQNNGV. V dropped 5 bases and J dropped 0 bases, with 21 bases sitting between them. CDR3 length: 18 amino acids. CDR3 region: CASSTGGNYPVSTDTQYF. CDR3 bases: TGTGCCAGCAGCACCGGCGGAAACTACCCAGTTAGCACAGATACGCAGTATTTT.

This clone was seen only a few times. The chain uses TRBV5-6 and TRBJ2-5; D is unresolved. This CDR3 is built from 15 residues. V lost 1 base and J 5 bases, leaving 15 bases between the germline ends. Per the germline V gene, CDR1 is SGHDT and CDR2 is YYEEEE. CDR3 coding DNA: TGTGCCAGCAGCTTGACGGTTGGGGTGTCGGAGACCCAGTACTTC. Translated, it gives CASSLTVGVSETQYF.

J is TRBJ1-5 and V is TRBV4-1; TRBD1 is a possible D gene (5 bases). The CDR3 has 16 residues. The V gene's germline CDR1 is MGHRA and CDR2 YSYEKL. Trimming removed 1 base from V and 0 bases from J, with 10 bases in between. This CDR3 reads CASSQVGGNSNQPQHF. The CDR3 DNA is TGCGCCAGCAGCCAAGTTGGGGGAAATAGCAATCAGCCCCAGCATTTT.

In the case of this clone: This sample includes further DNA sequences coding for the same CDR3. The chain uses TRBV5-1 and TRBJ2-1; 12 bases align to TRBD1. The germline V gene encodes CDR1 SGHRS and CDR2 YFSETQ. Losses at the gene ends were 3 bases for V and 10 bases for J; bases not matched to a gene: 5. The CDR3 has 14 amino acids. CDR3 DNA: TGCGCCAGCAGCTCCGGGACAGGGGGCATAGAGCAGTTCTTC. Protein product: CASSSGTGGIEQFF.

J is TRBJ2-1 and V is TRBV28; TRBD2 agrees at 9 bases. The CDR3 sequence is 15 residues long. Germline V lookup: CDR1 MDHEN, CDR2 SYDVKM. J lost 7 bases, V lost 4 bases, and 8 bases had no gene match. The CDR3 coding sequence is TGTGCCAGCAGTTCCCCCGGGACTAGCATGAATGAGCAGTTCTTC. Its translation: CASSSPGTSMNEQFF. The complete variable domain, with remaining parts taken from reference TRBV28 and TRBJ2-1, reads DVKVTQSSRYLVKRTGEKVFLECVQDMDHENMFWYRQDPGLGLRLIYFSYDVKMKEKGDIPEGYSVSREKKERFSLILESASTNQTSMYLCASSSPGTSMNEQFFGPGTRLTVL.

The chain is built from TRBV19 and TRBJ2-1, with D uncertain. Trimming left V 3 bases short and J 0 bases short, with 9 bases between. This CDR3 contains 15 residues. Germline loops: CDR1 LNHDA, CDR2 SQIVND (reference sequence). CDR3 protein: CASSIDSGSYNEQFF. The CDR3 DNA reads as TGTGCCAGTAGTATCGATTCGGGCTCCTACAATGAGCAGTTCTTC.

This clone was recorded a few times. V and J are TRBV10-1 and TRBJ1-1; D is possibly TRBD1 (5 bases). Germline loops: CDR1 WNHNN, CDR2 SYGVQD (reference sequence). The length of the CDR3 is 12 residues. The V end was cut by 5 bases, the J end by 1 base, with 5 bases between. CDR3 sequence: CASSQGNTEAFF. The DNA for the CDR3 is TGCGCCAGCAGTCAGGGGAACACTGAAGCTTTCTTT.

This clone was counted a few times. The gene calls are TRBV7-6 and TRBJ2-7, with D perhaps being TRBD1 or TRBD2 (5 bases each). The V gene lost 1 base and the J gene lost 3 bases, with 13 bases spanning the gap. CDR1 SGHVS and CDR2 FNYEAQ come from the germline V gene. CDR3 size: 15 residues. The CDR3 sequence is CASSLGPGRIYEQYF. The CDR3 DNA reads TGTGCCAGCAGCTTAGGGCCGGGACGGATCTACGAGCAGTACTTC. The variable domain in full, with the rest retrieved from reference TRBV7-6 and TRBJ2-7, is GAGVSQSPRYKVTKRGQDVALRCDPISGHVSLYWYRQALGQGPEFLTYFNYEAQQDKSGLPNDRFSAERPEGSISTLTIQRTEQRDSAMYRCASSLGPGRIYEQYFGPGTRLTVT.

J is TRBJ2-7 and V is TRBV18; 9 bases fit TRBD1. Germline-derived CDR1 and CDR2 are KGHSH and LQKENI. After removal of 2 bases from V and 4 bases from J, the junction contained 0 bases not matched to a gene. The CDR3 sequence is 13 residues long. CDR3 bases: TGTGCCAGCTCACCAGGGACAGGGTACGAGCAGTACTTC. It specifies CASSPGTGYEQYF. Drawing the rest from reference TRBV18 and TRBJ2-7, the complete variable domain is NAGVMQNPRHLVRRRGQEARLRCSPMKGHSHVYWYRQLPEEGLKFMVYLQKENIIDESGMPKERFSAEFPKEGPSILRIQQVVRGDSAAYFCASSPGTGYEQYFGPGTRLTVT.

The chain carries TRBV4-3 and TRBJ2-7, with 9 nucleotides matching TRBD2. The germline V gene has CDR1 LGHNA and CDR2 YSLEER. J gave up 5 bases and V 3 bases, and 8 bases lay outside the gene matches. This CDR3 region has 15 residues. The CDR3 loop reads CASSHTGTSLDEQYF. The CDR3 DNA sequence: TGCGCCAGCAGCCACACCGGGACTAGCCTAGACGAGCAGTACTTC.

The rearrangement uses TRBV19 and TRBJ2-1; 11 nucleotides match TRBD2. Germline CDR1 LNHDA, CDR2 SQIVND (reference sequence). The CDR3 covers 15 residues. J was trimmed by 3 bases and V by 7 bases; bases with no gene match: 5. Here the CDR3 DNA reads TGTGCCAGTACCTTACTAGCGGGAGTCTACAATGAGCAGTTCTTC. It translates to CASTLLAGVYNEQFF.

This clone was found a few times. The V gene is TRBV21-1, the J gene TRBJ1-1. TRBV21-1 is a known pseudogene. CDR3 length: 15 amino acids. Here the CDR3 DNA reads TGTGCCAGCAGCACCCGTAGGGAAATGAACACTGAAGCTTTCTTT. It specifies CASSTRREMNTEAFF.

The sample holds a few counts of this clone. The CDR3 DNA follows: TGTGCCAGCTCACGAGGGACAGGCTATGGCTACACCTTC. It yields the protein CASSRGTGYGYTF. This rearrangement joins TRBV18 to TRBJ1-2; 8 positions agree with TRBD1. The CDR3 is 13 amino acids. Looked up from germline, CDR1 is KGHSH and CDR2 is LQKENI. The junction had 2 bases not matched to a gene; V was cut back by 4 bases and J by 4 bases. Complete variable domain (other parts from reference TRBV18 and TRBJ1-2): NAGVMQNPRHLVRRRGQEARLRCSPMKGHSHVYWYRQLPEEGLKFMVYLQKENIIDESGMPKERFSAEFPKEGPSILRIQQVVRGDSAAYFCASSRGTGYGYTFGSGTRLTVV.

The gene calls are TRBV19 and TRBJ1-2; D is unclear. With 4 bases removed from V and 4 bases from J, the gap between germline ends came to 10 bases. In germline, CDR1 is LNHDA, CDR2 SQIVND (reference sequence). There are 13 residues in the CDR3. For the CDR3, the DNA is TGTGCCAGTAGTACGCCCCAGGCCTATGGCTACACCTTC. Translated, it gives CASSTPQAYGYTF.

As to this clone: In the same sample, other DNA sequences code for this CDR3. This chain links TRBV18 with TRBJ2-1; 14 bases are shared with TRBD2. Germline V gene sequence: CDR1 KGHSH, CDR2 LQKENI. This CDR3 comprises 15 residues. J gave up 9 bases and V 3 bases, and 4 bases lay outside the gene matches. The CDR3: CASSPGLAGVVEQFF. DNA of the CDR3: TGTGCCAGCTCACCGGGACTAGCGGGAGTAGTTGAGCAGTTCTTC.

This chain joins TRBV27 and TRBJ1-2, with a weak D call TRBD1 (5 bases). CDR1 and CDR2 from the germline V gene are MNHEY and SMNVEV (reference sequence). Between the trimmed V and J ends, which lost 6 bases and 4 bases, there was a span of 15 bases. CDR3 length: 14 amino acids. Here the CDR3 reads CASSRGRDFYGYTF. The CDR3 bases are TGTGCCAGCAGCCGCGGCCGGGACTTCTATGGCTACACCTTC.

This clone has just a few counts. Other DNA sequences in the sample encode the same CDR3. The chain links TRBV7-2 to TRBJ1-2, with D uncertain. Trimming removed 5 bases at V and 5 bases at J, with 12 bases between. This CDR3 spans 13 amino acids. Germline V gene sequence: CDR1 SGHTA, CDR2 FQGNSA. This chain's CDR3 is CASSPRTGYGYTF. For the CDR3, the DNA is TGTGCCAGCAGCCCTCGGACGGGATATGGCTACACCTTC.